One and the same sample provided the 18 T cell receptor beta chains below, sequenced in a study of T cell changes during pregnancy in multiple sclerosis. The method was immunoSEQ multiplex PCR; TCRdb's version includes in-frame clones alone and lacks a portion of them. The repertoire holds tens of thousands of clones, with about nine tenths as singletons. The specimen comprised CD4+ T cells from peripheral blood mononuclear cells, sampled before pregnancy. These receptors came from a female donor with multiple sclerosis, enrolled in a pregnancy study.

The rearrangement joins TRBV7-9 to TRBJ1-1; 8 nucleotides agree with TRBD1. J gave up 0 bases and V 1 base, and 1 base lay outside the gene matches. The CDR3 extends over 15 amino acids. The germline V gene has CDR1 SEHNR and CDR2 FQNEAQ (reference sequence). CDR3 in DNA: TGTGCCAGCAGCTTAGGACAGGGGATGAACACTGAAGCTTTCTTT. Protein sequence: CASSLGQGMNTEAFF. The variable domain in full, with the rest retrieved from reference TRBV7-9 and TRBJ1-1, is DTGVSQNPRHKITKRGQNVTFRCDPISEHNRLYWYRQTLGQGPEFLTYFQNEAQLEKSRLLSDRFSAERPKGSFSTLEIQRTEQGDSAMYLCASSLGQGMNTEAFFGQGTRLTVV.

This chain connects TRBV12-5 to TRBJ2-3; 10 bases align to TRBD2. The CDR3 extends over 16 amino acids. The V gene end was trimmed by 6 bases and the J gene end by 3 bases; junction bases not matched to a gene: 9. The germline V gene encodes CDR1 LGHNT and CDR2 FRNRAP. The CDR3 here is CASGPSLAGATDTQYF. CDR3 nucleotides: TGTGCTAGTGGCCCTTCCCTAGCGGGGGCTACAGATACGCAGTATTTT. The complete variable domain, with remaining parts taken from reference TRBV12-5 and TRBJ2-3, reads DARVTQTPRHKVTEMGQEVTMRCQPILGHNTVFWYRQTMMQGLELLAYFRNRAPLDDSGMPKDRFSAEMPDATLATLKIQPSEPRDSAVYFCASGPSLAGATDTQYFGPGTRLTVL.

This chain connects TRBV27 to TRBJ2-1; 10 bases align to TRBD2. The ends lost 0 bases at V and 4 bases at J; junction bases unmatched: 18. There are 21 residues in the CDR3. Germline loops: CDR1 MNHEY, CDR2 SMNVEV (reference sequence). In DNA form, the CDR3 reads TGTGCCAGCAGTTTATCAAGACTAGCGGGCCCCCAGCCTCCCCCGTACAATGAGCAGTTCTTC. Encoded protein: CASSLSRLAGPQPPPYNEQFF.

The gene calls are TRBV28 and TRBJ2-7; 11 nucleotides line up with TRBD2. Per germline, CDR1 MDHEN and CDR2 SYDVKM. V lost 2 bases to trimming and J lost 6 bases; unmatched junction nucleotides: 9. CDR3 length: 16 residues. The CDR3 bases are TGTGCCAGCAGTTTAGATCCGAGACTAGCGGGAAGCGAGCAGTACTTC. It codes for CASSLDPRLAGSEQYF. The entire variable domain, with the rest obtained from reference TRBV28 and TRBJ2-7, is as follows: DVKVTQSSRYLVKRTGEKVFLECVQDMDHENMFWYRQDPGLGLRLIYFSYDVKMKEKGDIPEGYSVSREKKERFSLILESASTNQTSMYLCASSLDPRLAGSEQYFGPGTRLTVT.

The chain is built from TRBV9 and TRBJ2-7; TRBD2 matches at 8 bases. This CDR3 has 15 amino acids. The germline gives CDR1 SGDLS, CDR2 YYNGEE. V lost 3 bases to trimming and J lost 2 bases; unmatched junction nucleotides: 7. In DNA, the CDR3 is TGTGCCAGCAGCGCAAATCCGGGACTAGCCTACGAGCAGTACTTC. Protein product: CASSANPGLAYEQYF. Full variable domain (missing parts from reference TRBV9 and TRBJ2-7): DSGVTQTPKHLITATGQRVTLRCSPRSGDLSVYWYQQSLDQGLQFLIQYYNGEERAKGNILERFSAQQFPDLHSELNLSSLELGDSALYFCASSANPGLAYEQYFGPGTRLTVT.

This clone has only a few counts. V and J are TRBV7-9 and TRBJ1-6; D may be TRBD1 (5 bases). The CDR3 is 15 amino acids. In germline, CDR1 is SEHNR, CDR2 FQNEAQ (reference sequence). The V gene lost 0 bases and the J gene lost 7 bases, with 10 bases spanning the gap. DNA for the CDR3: TGTGCCAGCAGCTTAGCGACAGTGCTAAATTCACCCCTCCACTTT. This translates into CASSLATVLNSPLHF.

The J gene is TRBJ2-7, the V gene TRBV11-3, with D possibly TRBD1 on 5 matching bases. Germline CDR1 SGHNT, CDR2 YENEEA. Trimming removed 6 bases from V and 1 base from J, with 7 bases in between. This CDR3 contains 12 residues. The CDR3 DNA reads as TGTGCCAGCAGTACAGGTTCCTACGAGCAGTACTTC. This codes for CASSTGSYEQYF.

CDR3 DNA: TGTGCCAGCAGCTTGGACCCGCTCGACAGGGTAAGGGATGGCTACACCTTC. Translated, it gives CASSLDPLDRVRDGYTF. The chain combines TRBV5-6 with TRBJ1-2, with TRBD1 matching 7 bases. The CDR3 contains 17 residues. Germline CDR1 reads SGHDT; CDR2 reads YYEEEE. The V gene end was trimmed by 0 bases and the J gene end by 6 bases; junction bases not matched to a gene: 14.

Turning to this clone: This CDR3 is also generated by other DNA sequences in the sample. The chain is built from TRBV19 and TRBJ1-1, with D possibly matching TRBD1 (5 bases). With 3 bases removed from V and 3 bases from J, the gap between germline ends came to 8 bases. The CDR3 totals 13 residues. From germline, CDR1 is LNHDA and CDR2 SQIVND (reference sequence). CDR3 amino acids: CASSIGGDTEAFF. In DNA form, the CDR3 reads TGTGCCAGTAGTATCGGGGGGGACACTGAAGCTTTCTTT.

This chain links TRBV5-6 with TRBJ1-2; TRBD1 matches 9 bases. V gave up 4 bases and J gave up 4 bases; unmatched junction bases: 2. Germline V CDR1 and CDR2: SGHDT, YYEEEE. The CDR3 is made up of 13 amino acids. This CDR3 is CASSRTGVYGYTF. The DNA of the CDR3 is TGTGCCAGCAGCCGGACAGGGGTCTATGGCTACACCTTC.

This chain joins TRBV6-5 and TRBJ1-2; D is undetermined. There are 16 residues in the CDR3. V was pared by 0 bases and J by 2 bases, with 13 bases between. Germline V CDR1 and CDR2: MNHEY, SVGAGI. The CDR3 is CASSYSNSQKNYGYTF. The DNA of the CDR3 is TGTGCCAGCAGTTACTCGAATTCACAGAAAAACTATGGCTACACCTTC.

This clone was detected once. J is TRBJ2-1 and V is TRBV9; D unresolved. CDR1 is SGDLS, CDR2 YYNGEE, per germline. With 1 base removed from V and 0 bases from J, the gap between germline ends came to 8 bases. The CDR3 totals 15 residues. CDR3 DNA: TGTGCCAGCAGCGTATCGTCCGTCTCCTACAATGAGCAGTTCTTC. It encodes CASSVSSVSYNEQFF.

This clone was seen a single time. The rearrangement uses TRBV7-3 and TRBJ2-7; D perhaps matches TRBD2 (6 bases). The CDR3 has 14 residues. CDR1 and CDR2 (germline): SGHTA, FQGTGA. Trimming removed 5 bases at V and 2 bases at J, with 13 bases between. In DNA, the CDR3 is TGTGCCAGCAGCCACGGGAGAGTTCCCTACGAGCAGTACTTC. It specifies CASSHGRVPYEQYF. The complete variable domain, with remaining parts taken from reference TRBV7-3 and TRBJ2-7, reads GAGVSQTPSNKVTEKGKYVELRCDPISGHTALYWYRQSLGQGPEFLIYFQGTGAADDSGLPNDRFFAVRPEGSVSTLKIQRTERGDSAVYLCASSHGRVPYEQYFGPGTRLTVT.

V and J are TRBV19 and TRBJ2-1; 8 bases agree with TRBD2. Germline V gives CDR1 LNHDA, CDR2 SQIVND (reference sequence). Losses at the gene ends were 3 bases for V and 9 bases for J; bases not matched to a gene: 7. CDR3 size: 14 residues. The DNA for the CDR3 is TGTGCCAGTAGTATTCAGGAACGGGGGGGTGAGCAGTTCTTC. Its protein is CASSIQERGGEQFF.

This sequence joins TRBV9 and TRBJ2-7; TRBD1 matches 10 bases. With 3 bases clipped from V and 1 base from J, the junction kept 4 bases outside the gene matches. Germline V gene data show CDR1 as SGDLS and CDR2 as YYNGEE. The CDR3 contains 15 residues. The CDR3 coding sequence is TGTGCCAGCAGCGGACAGGGGGCTTGGTCCTACGAGCAGTACTTC. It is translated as CASSGQGAWSYEQYF.

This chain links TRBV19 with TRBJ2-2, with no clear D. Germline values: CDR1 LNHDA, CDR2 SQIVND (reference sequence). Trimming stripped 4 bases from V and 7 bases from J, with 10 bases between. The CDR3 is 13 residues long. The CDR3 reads CASSTTVLGELFF. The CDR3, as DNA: TGTGCCAGTAGTACTACAGTACTCGGGGAGCTGTTTTTT.

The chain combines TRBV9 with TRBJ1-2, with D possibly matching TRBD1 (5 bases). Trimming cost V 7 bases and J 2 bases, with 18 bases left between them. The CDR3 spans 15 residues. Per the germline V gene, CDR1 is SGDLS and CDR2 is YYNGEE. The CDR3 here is CASANAKGPNYGYTF. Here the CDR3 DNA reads TGTGCCAGCGCGAACGCCAAGGGGCCCAACTATGGCTACACCTTC. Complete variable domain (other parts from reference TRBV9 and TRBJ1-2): DSGVTQTPKHLITATGQRVTLRCSPRSGDLSVYWYQQSLDQGLQFLIQYYNGEERAKGNILERFSAQQFPDLHSELNLSSLELGDSALYFCASANAKGPNYGYTFGSGTRLTVV.

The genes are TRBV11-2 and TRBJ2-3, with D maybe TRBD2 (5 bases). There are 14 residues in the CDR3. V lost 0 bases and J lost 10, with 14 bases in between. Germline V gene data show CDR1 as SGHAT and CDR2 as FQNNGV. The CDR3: CASSLEPSAEAQYF. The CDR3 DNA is TGTGCCAGCAGCTTAGAGCCATCTGCGGAGGCGCAGTATTTT.